The rows below give T cell receptor beta chains drawn from one sample of a study of PD-L1 blockade in urothelial cancer. Data came from immunoSEQ multiplex PCR; TCRdb stores just in-frame clones and leaves some out. The sample gives roughly 24,000 clones, less than 90% of which show up once; approximately 31% is in the top ten. The specimen was PBMCs, collected around atezolizumab (anti-PD-L1) treatment. Receptors originate from a man in his fifties or sixties with urothelial cancer. CDR3s include the opening cysteine and the closing phenylalanine or tryptophan. The order of the fields is D gene, clone size, J gene, V gene, CDR3 protein, CDR3 DNA. A D gene is named only where the DNA matches it firmly. Clone sizes are given selectively: once, few, many, or a class where the clone is expanded.

>TRBD1|-|TRBJ1-4|TRBV5-1
CASSLAGQGREKLFF
TGCGCCAGCAGCTTGGCCGGACAGGGAAGAGAGAAACTGTTTTTT
>-|few|TRBJ1-5|TRBV30
CAWSVLGFNQPQHF
TGTGCCTGGAGTGTACTAGGGTTCAATCAGCCCCAGCATTTT
>-|-|TRBJ1-5|TRBV5-6
CASSRSFSNQPQHF
TGTGCCAGCAGCCGGTCCTTTAGCAATCAGCCCCAGCATTTT
>TRBD1|once|TRBJ1-1|TRBV9
CASSLQGMGTEAFF
TGTGCCAGCAGCTTACAGGGGATGGGCACTGAAGCTTTCTTT
>TRBD1|-|TRBJ2-4|TRBV5-1
CASSSRQGVGNIQYF
TGCGCCAGCAGCTCCCGACAGGGAGTGGGAAACATTCAGTACTTC
>-|-|TRBJ1-4|TRBV27
CASSLRGAEEKLFF
TGTGCCAGCAGTTTACGGGGGGCAGAGGAAAAACTGTTTTTT
>-|-|TRBJ2-3|TRBV15
CATSREWTADTQYF
TGTGCCACCAGCAGAGAGTGGACTGCAGATACGCAGTATTTT
>TRBD1|once|TRBJ1-6|TRBV4-1
CASSAGRGINSPLHF
TGCGCCAGCAGCGCGGGCAGGGGGATCAATTCACCCCTCCACTTT
>-|-|TRBJ1-6|TRBV2
CASSERQTYNSPLHF
TGTGCCAGCAGTGAAAGACAGACCTATAATTCACCCCTCCACTTT
>TRBD1|-|TRBJ1-5|TRBV6-5
CASSLYRGTQPQHF
TGTGCCAGCAGTTTATACAGGGGGACTCAGCCCCAGCATTTT
>-|-|TRBJ2-1|TRBV4-1
CASSQVRLDHEQFF
TGCGCCAGCAGCCAAGTGAGACTAGACCATGAGCAGTTCTTC